This T cell receptor beta chain was captured by sequencing in a study of long-term antiretroviral therapy in people with HIV. There are 22 residues in the CDR3. With survey level as its setting, the immunoSEQ assay was v3.0. The data were produced by immunoSEQ multiplex PCR, yet TCRdb's version contains in-frame clones alone and is incomplete. Seen here are some 35,000 clones, around 94% observed once, and the top ten hold roughly 3.9%. This specimen consisted of unsorted PBMCs, obtained 4.1 years after starting antiretroviral therapy. The rearrangement uses TRBV1 and TRBJ2-3; the table's D call, TRBD2, has no DNA check behind it. TRBV1 corresponds to a pseudogene. The origin of this receptor is a woman in her 50s with HIV. The CDR3 is CTSSQDWVPSGGFQPNTDTQYF. The CDR3 region has the DNA TGCACCAGCAGCCAAGATTGGGTCCCTAGCGGGGGGTTCCAACCAAACACAGATACGCAGTATTTT.